This T cell receptor beta chain was sequenced in a study of T cells in Graves' hyperthyroidism and ophthalmopathy. CDR1 is LNHDA, CDR2 SQIVND, per germline (reference sequence). Trimming stripped 7 bases from V and 1 base from J, with 16 bases between. This CDR3 is built from 15 residues. The study based diagnoses on clinical symptoms, serum thyroxine and TRAb, thyroid ultrasound and orbital computed tomography. PBMCs were obtained from about 9 ml fresh peripheral blood. Amplification targeted TCR beta CDR3 regions from RNA transcripts. An initial round of RT-PCR targeting the TCR CDR3 relied on the HTBI primer set. TCRdb reprocessed the multiplex PCR reads via MiXCR and lists one record per CDR3 protein. The sample lists roughly 560,000 distinct CDR3 sequences, about 15% occurring once.

The V and J genes are TRBV19 and TRBJ1-2; D is possibly TRBD1 (5 bases). The TCR was taken from a middle-aged woman with Graves' ophthalmopathy. Sequenced sample: blood. DNA of the CDR3: TGTGCCAGTACCACGAGGGGTGGAATTAACTATGGCTACACCTTC. Encoded protein: CASTTRGGINYGYTF.